One sample yielded the 11 T cell receptor beta chains listed below, sequenced in a study of blood T cell repertoires in COVID-19. The protocol was immunoSEQ multiplex PCR, while the TCRdb copy is restricted to in-frame clones and leaves out a portion. The table shows 300,000 to 400,000 clones, with 75% to 90% occurring only once. Sequencing was done on a sample of peripheral blood. Receptor source: a woman aged 60-75 years with COVID-19, enrolled during active disease.

The CDR3 region is CAISEQASGGAKNEQFF. The CDR3, as DNA: TGTGCCATCAGTGAACAAGCCAGTGGGGGGGCTAAGAATGAGCAGTTCTTC. This rearrangement joins TRBV10-3 to TRBJ2-1; D is possibly TRBD2 (7 bases). CDR3 length equals 17 residues. V was shortened by 3 bases and J by 7 bases, with 22 bases between the two germline ends. Germline V gene data show CDR1 as ENHRY and CDR2 as SYGVKD.

The rearrangement uses TRBV5-4 and TRBJ1-1, with 8 bases aligning to TRBD1. Germline V gene lookup returns CDR1 SGHNT and CDR2 YYREEE (reference sequence). Germline trimming cut 5 bases from V and 0 bases from J; bases unmatched to any gene: 6. The CDR3 consists of 15 residues. The CDR3 nucleotides read TGTGCCAGCAGTCCAGGGGGCAGGGTGAACACTGAAGCTTTCTTT. The encoded protein is CASSPGGRVNTEAFF. The full variable domain, completed using reference TRBV5-4 and TRBJ1-1, is ETGVTQSPTHLIKTRGQQVTLRCSSQSGHNTVSWYQQALGQGPQFIFQYYREEENGRGNFPPRFSGLQFPNYSSELNVNALELDDSALYLCASSPGGRVNTEAFFGQGTRLTVV.

The rearrangement links TRBV28 to TRBJ1-4; D unresolved. V was cut by 5 bases and J by 4 bases, with 2 bases left in between. This CDR3 comprises 11 residues. Per germline, CDR1 MDHEN and CDR2 SYDVKM. CDR3 DNA sequence: TGTGCCAGCAGTCTTAATGAAAAACTGTTTTTT. Its protein is CASSLNEKLFF.

The chain joins TRBV19 to TRBJ1-4; tentative D call: TRBD1 (5 bases). The germline V and J ends were trimmed by 5 bases and 1 base, with 20 bases remaining between them. CDR3 size: 18 residues. Germline-derived CDR1 and CDR2 are LNHDA and SQIVND (reference sequence). CDR3 protein: CASSYPRQNLGTNEKLFF. The CDR3 DNA reads as TGTGCCAGTAGTTACCCCCGACAGAACCTCGGAACTAATGAAAAACTGTTTTTT. Combining the CDR3 with reference TRBV19 and TRBJ1-4 gives the whole variable domain DGGITQSPKYLFRKEGQNVTLSCEQNLNHDAMYWYRQDPGQGLRLIYYSQIVNDFQKGDIAEGYSVSREKKESFPLTVTSAQKNPTAFYLCASSYPRQNLGTNEKLFFGSGTQLSVL.

The gene calls are TRBV11-2 and TRBJ2-7, with D tentatively TRBD1 (5 bases). In germline, CDR1 is SGHAT, CDR2 FQNNGV. V was clipped by 5 bases and J by 8 bases, with 13 bases between them. The CDR3 spans 12 residues. The CDR3: CASSQGPGKQYF. DNA for the CDR3: TGTGCCAGCAGCCAAGGTCCAGGGAAGCAGTACTTC.

The chain uses TRBV4-2 and TRBJ2-7; 12 nucleotides line up with TRBD1. Germline V gene lookup returns CDR1 LGHNA and CDR2 YNFKEQ. CDR3 length: 16 amino acids. The ends lost 3 bases at V and 6 bases at J; junction bases unmatched: 9. CDR3 protein: CASSQARGQGAREQYF. CDR3 bases: TGTGCCAGCAGCCAGGCAAGGGGACAGGGGGCGCGCGAGCAGTACTTC.

The CDR3 loop is CASSFYRGEENTEAFF. The CDR3 bases are TGTGCCAGCAGCTTTTACAGGGGGGAGGAGAACACTGAAGCTTTCTTT. V usage is TRBV7-9 and J usage is TRBJ1-1, with 8 bases identical to TRBD1. V shed 3 bases, J shed 1 base, and the junction held 7 bases outside the gene matches. CDR3 length: 16 amino acids. CDR1 is SEHNR and CDR2 is FQNEAQ in the germline V gene (reference sequence). Complete variable domain (other parts from reference TRBV7-9 and TRBJ1-1): DTGVSQNPRHKITKRGQNVTFRCDPISEHNRLYWYRQTLGQGPEFLTYFQNEAQLEKSRLLSDRFSAERPKGSFSTLEIQRTEQGDSAMYLCASSFYRGEENTEAFFGQGTRLTVV.

This clone has only one observation. The J gene is TRBJ1-1, the V gene TRBV19; the D gene is possibly TRBD1 (5 bases). This CDR3 is built from 13 residues. Germline V gives CDR1 LNHDA, CDR2 SQIVND (reference sequence). The V end was cut by 8 bases, the J end by 4 bases, with 14 bases between. Written as DNA, the CDR3 is TGTGCCAGTCGCAGGGTATTTAGCACTGAAGCTTTCTTT. As protein: CASRRVFSTEAFF.

This chain joins TRBV2 and TRBJ1-2, with D perhaps matching TRBD1 (5 bases). Germline loops: CDR1 SNHLY, CDR2 FYNNEI. The length of the CDR3 is 13 residues. Trimming took off 2 bases at V and 7 bases at J, with 11 bases between the two ends. The CDR3 spells CASSERPGFGYTF. CDR3 coding DNA: TGTGCCAGCAGTGAAAGGCCAGGGTTTGGCTACACCTTC.

The rearrangement joins TRBV29-1 to TRBJ1-1, with 7 positions matching TRBD1. With V trimmed by 3 bases and J by 3 bases, 4 bases remained unmatched. Germline CDR1 and CDR2: SQVTM and ANQGSEA. The CDR3 runs 13 residues. Written as DNA, the CDR3 is TGCAGCGTTGATAGGGACAGTTACACTGAAGCTTTCTTT. Protein product: CSVDRDSYTEAFF.

The gene calls are TRBV19 and TRBJ1-2, with D possibly TRBD1 on 6 matching bases. The CDR3 length is 13 residues. V was cut by 6 bases and J by 6 bases, with 14 bases left in between. Germline V gene sequence: CDR1 LNHDA, CDR2 SQIVND (reference sequence). The CDR3 region has the DNA TGTGCCAGTAGGGAGGGGGGGCGAGATGGCTACACCTTC. Translating gives CASREGGRDGYTF.